A single sample gave rise to the 3 T cell receptor beta chains below, sequenced in a study of T cells in Graves' hyperthyroidism and ophthalmopathy. TCR beta CDR3 regions were amplified from RNA transcripts. HTBI primers drove first-round RT-PCR of the TCR CDR3. TCRdb re-called the multiplex PCR reads through MiXCR, storing one row per CDR3 protein. The sample yields approximately 150,000 distinct CDR3 sequences, 8% to 9.5% seen once. The sequenced sample was blood. Receptors were obtained from a woman aged 18-29 years with Graves' hyperthyroidism that later progressed to Graves' ophthalmopathy.

The sample holds many counts of this clonotype. This chain joins TRBV20-1 and TRBJ1-2; unclear D gene. The CDR3 is 11 residues long. V was trimmed by 6 bases and J by 5 bases, leaving 10 bases between them. Looked up from germline, CDR1 is DFQATT and CDR2 is SNEGSKA (reference sequence). This CDR3 is CSAHVQYGYTF. The CDR3 coding sequence is TGCAGTGCCCACGTACAGTATGGCTACACCTTC.

This clonotype was observed many times. The V call is TRBV6-6, the J call TRBJ2-7; tentatively, D is TRBD1 or TRBD2 (5 bases each). Trimming took 2 bases from V and 1 from J, leaving 15 bases between them. CDR1 is MNHNY and CDR2 is SVGAGI in the germline V gene (reference sequence). This CDR3 has 16 residues. DNA for the CDR3: TGTGCCAGCAGTTACAAAGGGACCCCACCTTCCTACGAGCAGTACTTC. Protein sequence: CASSYKGTPPSYEQYF.

This clonotype was counted ten times or more. The chain employs TRBV11-2 and TRBJ2-7; unclear D gene. Germline V gene sequence: CDR1 SGHAT, CDR2 FQNNGV. The germline V and J ends were trimmed by 0 bases and 3 bases, with 9 bases remaining between them. The CDR3 totals 14 residues. Here the CDR3 reads CASSLDVNGYEQYF. CDR3 nucleotide sequence: TGTGCCAGCAGCTTAGATGTCAATGGCTACGAGCAGTACTTC. Variable domain in full (rest from reference TRBV11-2 and TRBJ2-7): EAGVAQSPRYKIIEKRQSVAFWCNPISGHATLYWYQQILGQGPKLLIQFQNNGVVDDSQLPKDRFSAERLKGVDSTLKIQPAKLEDSAVYLCASSLDVNGYEQYFGPGTRLTVT.